These 3 T cell receptor beta chains were sequenced from one sample in a study of a mutant IDH1 vaccine in newly diagnosed glioma. Time point indicated: week 23, last vaccination. The study gave 300 ug of mutant IDH1 20-mer peptide per vaccine dose, with topical imiquimod. What these receptors recognize is not known. Only in-frame clones appear in the TCRdb table, and some are missing; sequencing was by immunoSEQ multiplex PCR. The repertoire holds 60,000 to 100,000 clones, more than 80% seen once, with 0.75% to 0.95% in the top ten. The material was PBMCs, obtained from a glioma patient whose treatment included an IDH1 peptide vaccine. These receptors were taken from a woman between 50 and 59 years old with glioma.

The chain combines TRBV5-1 with TRBJ2-3; the D is unclear. CDR1 SGHRS and CDR2 YFSETQ come from the germline V gene. V lost 0 bases to trimming and J lost 6 bases, with 11 bases between them. CDR3 length: 14 amino acids. The CDR3 bases are TGCGCCAGCAGCTTGGCCTGGCTGACCGATACGCAGTATTTT. Translated, it gives CASSLAWLTDTQYF. The entire variable domain, with the rest obtained from reference TRBV5-1 and TRBJ2-3, is as follows: KAGVTQTPRYLIKTRGQQVTLSCSPISGHRSVSWYQQTPGQGLQFLFEYFSETQRNKGNFPGRFSGRQFSNSRSEMNVSTLELGDSALYLCASSLAWLTDTQYFGPGTRLTVL.

The chain recombines TRBV7-9 with TRBJ2-3; D could derive from TRBD1 or TRBD2 (5 bases each). The V end was cut by 5 bases, the J end by 0 bases, with 15 bases between. This CDR3 spans 16 amino acids. The germline V gene encodes CDR1 SEHNR and CDR2 FQNEAQ (reference sequence). For the CDR3, the DNA is TGTGCCAGCAGCCTAAGGGGAGAGGGAAGCACAGATACGCAGTATTTT. Translated: CASSLRGEGSTDTQYF.

The V gene is TRBV4-1, the J gene TRBJ2-3, with 7 positions matching TRBD2. The V gene end was trimmed by 3 bases and the J gene end by 2 bases; junction bases not matched to a gene: 2. In germline, CDR1 is MGHRA, CDR2 YSYEKL. The CDR3 is made up of 14 amino acids. The CDR3 reads CASSHLAVTDTQYF. The CDR3 region has the DNA TGCGCCAGCAGCCATCTAGCGGTCACAGATACGCAGTATTTT.